Listed below are T cell receptor beta chains from one sample, sequenced in a study of blood T cell repertoires in COVID-19. The table came from immunoSEQ multiplex PCR; TCRdb's copy has only in-frame clones and leaves some out. The sample shows approximately 260,000 clones, roughly 91% of them seen only once. Material: PBMCs or T cells enriched from blood (not recorded which). All receptors come from a woman between 55 and 75 years old who had recovered from COVID-19. Both conserved end residues are part of each CDR3. A D gene is named only where the DNA matches it firmly. Clone size is shown for a subset of rows, as once, few, many or a class of expanded clone.

J gene: TRBJ2-7
V gene: TRBV6-5
D gene: TRBD1
clone size: once
CDR3 protein: CASIRTGSYEQYF
CDR3 DNA: TGTGCCAGCATTAGGACAGGCTCCTACGAGCAGTACTTC

J gene: TRBJ2-2
V gene: TRBV7-7
D gene: NA
clone size: few
CDR3 protein: CASSLVGGLNTGELFF
CDR3 DNA: TGTGCTAGCAGCTTAGTGGGAGGTCTGAACACCGGGGAGCTGTTTTTT

J gene: TRBJ1-3
V gene: TRBV7-3
D gene: NA
clone size: NA
CDR3 protein: CASSLNSGNTIYF
CDR3 DNA: TGTGCCAGCAGCTTAAACAGCGGAAACACCATATATTTT

J gene: TRBJ2-7
V gene: TRBV5-4
D gene: NA
clone size: NA
CDR3 protein: CASSRSARGIYEQYF
CDR3 DNA: TGTGCCAGCAGCAGAAGCGCCCGGGGTATCTACGAGCAGTACTTC

J gene: TRBJ1-2
V gene: TRBV5-3
D gene: TRBD1
clone size: NA
CDR3 protein: CARKDRGGGYTF
CDR3 DNA: TGTGCCAGAAAGGACAGGGGGGGTGGCTACACCTTC

J gene: TRBJ2-5
V gene: TRBV7-9
D gene: NA
clone size: NA
CDR3 protein: CASSLEPGTQYF
CDR3 DNA: TGTGCCAGCAGCTTGGAGCCCGGGACCCAGTACTTC

J gene: TRBJ1-2
V gene: TRBV5-1
D gene: NA
clone size: NA
CDR3 protein: CASRGGYGYTF
CDR3 DNA: TGCGCCAGCAGGGGGGGCTATGGCTACACCTTC

J gene: TRBJ2-3
V gene: TRBV24-1
D gene: NA
clone size: NA
CDR3 protein: CATSDFTEGTQYF
CDR3 DNA: TGTGCCACCAGTGATTTTACAGAAGGTACGCAGTATTTT

J gene: TRBJ1-2
V gene: TRBV10-3
D gene: NA
clone size: NA
CDR3 protein: CAISDGVPGYTF
CDR3 DNA: TGTGCCATCAGTGACGGGGTCCCCGGCTACACCTTC

J gene: TRBJ1-4
V gene: TRBV3-1/TRBV3-2
D gene: NA
clone size: NA
CDR3 protein: CASSQVAGPNNEKLFF
CDR3 DNA: TGTGCCAGCAGCCAAGTGGCGGGTCCCAATAATGAAAAACTGTTTTTT

J gene: TRBJ2-1
V gene: TRBV3-1/TRBV3-2
D gene: NA
clone size: NA
CDR3 protein: CASSRTENNEQFF
CDR3 DNA: TGTGCCAGCAGCCGGACTGAGAACAATGAGCAGTTCTTC

J gene: TRBJ1-1
V gene: TRBV7-9
D gene: NA
clone size: once
CDR3 protein: CAIRDMMNTEAFF
CDR3 DNA: TGTGCCATCCGGGACATGATGAACACTGAAGCTTTCTTT

J gene: TRBJ1-4
V gene: TRBV6-5
D gene: TRBD1
clone size: NA
CDR3 protein: CASSRQAGGEKLFF
CDR3 DNA: TGTGCCAGCAGCCGCCAGGCAGGGGGGGAAAAACTGTTTTTT

J gene: TRBJ1-1
V gene: TRBV24-1
D gene: NA
clone size: NA
CDR3 protein: CATSDQMNTEAFF
CDR3 DNA: TGTGCCACCAGTGATCAGATGAACACTGAAGCTTTCTTT

J gene: TRBJ2-1
V gene: TRBV11-3
D gene: TRBD2
clone size: NA
CDR3 protein: CASSRTSGGYNEQFF
CDR3 DNA: TGTGCCAGCAGCAGAACTAGCGGGGGATACAATGAGCAGTTCTTC

J gene: TRBJ1-2
V gene: TRBV7-8
D gene: NA
clone size: NA
CDR3 protein: CASSRMTTSYGYTF
CDR3 DNA: TGTGCCAGCAGCCGCATGACAACCTCCTATGGCTACACCTTC

J gene: TRBJ2-7
V gene: TRBV30
D gene: NA
clone size: NA
CDR3 protein: CAWRKSGEQYF
CDR3 DNA: TGTGCCTGGAGAAAGTCAGGCGAGCAGTACTTC

J gene: TRBJ2-1
V gene: TRBV28
D gene: NA
clone size: NA
CDR3 protein: CASSLGGEGLYNEQFF
CDR3 DNA: TGTGCCAGCTCCCTAGGGGGGGAGGGACTTTACAATGAGCAGTTCTTC

J gene: TRBJ2-1
V gene: TRBV5-1
D gene: NA
clone size: once
CDR3 protein: CASSLDQYNEQFF
CDR3 DNA: TGCGCCAGCAGCTTGGATCAATACAATGAGCAGTTCTTC

J gene: TRBJ1-1
V gene: TRBV3-1/TRBV3-2
D gene: TRBD1
clone size: NA
CDR3 protein: CASSQGTGAEAFF
CDR3 DNA: TGTGCCAGCAGCCAGGGAACAGGGGCTGAAGCTTTCTTT

J gene: TRBJ1-5
V gene: TRBV15
D gene: NA
clone size: NA
CDR3 protein: CATSREGLSNQPQHF
CDR3 DNA: TGTGCCACCAGCAGAGAAGGACTGAGCAATCAGCCCCAGCATTTT

J gene: TRBJ1-6
V gene: TRBV19
D gene: NA
clone size: NA
CDR3 protein: CASSNSRNLHF
CDR3 DNA: TGTGCCAGTAGTAACAGTAGGAACCTCCACTTT

J gene: TRBJ1-1
V gene: TRBV7-3
D gene: NA
clone size: NA
CDR3 protein: CASSFTMNTEAFF
CDR3 DNA: TGTGCCAGCAGCTTCACTATGAACACTGAAGCTTTCTTT

J gene: TRBJ1-5
V gene: TRBV27
D gene: NA
clone size: NA
CDR3 protein: CASSFNNQPQHF
CDR3 DNA: TGTGCCAGCAGTTTTAATAATCAGCCCCAGCATTTT

J gene: TRBJ2-7
V gene: TRBV7-8
D gene: NA
clone size: NA
CDR3 protein: CASSSGSWGDEQYF
CDR3 DNA: TGTGCCAGCAGCTCCGGTAGTTGGGGCGACGAGCAGTACTTC

J gene: TRBJ1-6
V gene: TRBV12-5
D gene: NA
clone size: NA
CDR3 protein: CASGQEPGAPLHF
CDR3 DNA: TGTGCTAGTGGTCAAGAACCGGGGGCACCCCTCCACTTT

J gene: TRBJ1-4
V gene: TRBV28
D gene: NA
clone size: once
CDR3 protein: CASGLQATNEKLFF
CDR3 DNA: TGTGCCAGCGGGCTCCAGGCAACTAATGAAAAACTGTTTTTT

J gene: TRBJ2-3
V gene: TRBV2
D gene: NA
clone size: once
CDR3 protein: CASSEALGGPYTQYF
CDR3 DNA: TGTGCCAGCAGTGAAGCTTTGGGGGGGCCGTATACGCAGTATTTT

J gene: TRBJ2-1
V gene: TRBV30
D gene: NA
clone size: once
CDR3 protein: CAWSWVIEGNEQFF
CDR3 DNA: TGTGCCTGGAGTTGGGTGATAGAGGGCAATGAGCAGTTCTTC

J gene: TRBJ1-2
V gene: TRBV19
D gene: NA
clone size: NA
CDR3 protein: CALGGAGGYTF
CDR3 DNA: TGTGCTCTGGGAGGGGCTGGTGGCTACACCTTC

J gene: TRBJ1-1
V gene: TRBV7-9
D gene: NA
clone size: NA
CDR3 protein: CASSFNLHPQGTRNTEAFF
CDR3 DNA: TGTGCCAGCAGCTTTAACCTACACCCACAGGGTACTAGGAACACTGAAGCTTTCTTT

J gene: TRBJ2-2
V gene: TRBV9
D gene: TRBD1
clone size: NA
CDR3 protein: CASSVSPGTGGTGELFF
CDR3 DNA: TGTGCCAGCAGCGTTTCCCCCGGGACAGGAGGGACCGGGGAGCTGTTTTTT

J gene: TRBJ2-1
V gene: TRBV27
D gene: TRBD1
clone size: NA
CDR3 protein: CASSWVTGSNEQFF
CDR3 DNA: TGTGCCAGCAGTTGGGTGACAGGGAGCAATGAGCAGTTCTTC